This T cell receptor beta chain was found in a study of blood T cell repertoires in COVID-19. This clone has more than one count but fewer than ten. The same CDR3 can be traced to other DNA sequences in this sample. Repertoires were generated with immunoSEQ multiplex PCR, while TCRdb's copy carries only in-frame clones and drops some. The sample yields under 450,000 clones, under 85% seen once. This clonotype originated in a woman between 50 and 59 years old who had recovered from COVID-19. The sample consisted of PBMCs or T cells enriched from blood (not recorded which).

The CDR3 sequence: CASSLGQVNTEAFF. CDR3 in DNA: TGTGCCAGCAGTTTGGGGCAGGTGAACACTGAAGCTTTCTTT. The V call is TRBV27, the J call TRBJ1-1; D might be TRBD1 (5 bases). The V end lost 3 bases, the J end lost 0 bases, and 8 bases lay between the germline ends. The CDR3 is 14 amino acids. Germline CDR1 is MNHEY and CDR2 is SMNVEV (reference sequence).